This TCR beta chain was profiled in a study of blood T cell repertoires in COVID-19. Study at large: Sources were T cells, B-cell-depleted T cells, or PBMCs; the material itself was cDNA or gDNA.

The CDR3 spans 14 residues. V lost 1 base and J 10 bases, leaving 11 bases between the germline ends. Germline CDR1 is LGHDT and CDR2 is YNNKEL (reference sequence). Ages ranged from roughly 18 to 95 years, with residence in fewer than 25 US areas. Clinical history as reported by participants underpinned cohort assignment. TCRdb keeps only in-frame clones here, not all; method: immunoSEQ multiplex PCR. This repertoire shows 200,000 to 250,000 clones, 65% to 85% found once; its top ten account for roughly 4.5%. The receptor comes from a man aged 25-45 years with acute COVID-19. The gene calls are TRBV3-1 (or the pseudogene TRBV3-2) and TRBJ1-6; maybe TRBD1 (5 bases). Specimen: PBMCs or T cells enriched from blood (not recorded which). CDR3 sequence (DNA): TGTGCCAGCAGCCAAGTCAGGGATCGATCACCCCTCCACTTT. Its protein product is CASSQVRDRSPLHF.